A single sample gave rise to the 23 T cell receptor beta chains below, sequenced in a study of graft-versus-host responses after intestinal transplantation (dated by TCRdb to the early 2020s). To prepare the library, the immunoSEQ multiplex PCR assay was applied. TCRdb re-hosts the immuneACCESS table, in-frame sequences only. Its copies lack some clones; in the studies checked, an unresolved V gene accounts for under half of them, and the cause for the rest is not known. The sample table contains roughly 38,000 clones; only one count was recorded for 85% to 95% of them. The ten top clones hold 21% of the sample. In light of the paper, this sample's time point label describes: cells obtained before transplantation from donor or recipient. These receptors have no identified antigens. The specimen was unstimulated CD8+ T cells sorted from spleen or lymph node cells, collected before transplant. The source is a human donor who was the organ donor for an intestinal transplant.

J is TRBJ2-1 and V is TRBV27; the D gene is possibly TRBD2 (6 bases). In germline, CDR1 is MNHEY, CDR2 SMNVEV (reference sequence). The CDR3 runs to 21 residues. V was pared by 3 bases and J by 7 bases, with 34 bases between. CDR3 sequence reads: CASSFPNCLGGSRGEMNEQFF. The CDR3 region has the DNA TGTGCCAGCAGTTTCCCCAACTGTCTCGGGGGTAGTAGAGGGGAAATGAATGAGCAGTTCTTC.

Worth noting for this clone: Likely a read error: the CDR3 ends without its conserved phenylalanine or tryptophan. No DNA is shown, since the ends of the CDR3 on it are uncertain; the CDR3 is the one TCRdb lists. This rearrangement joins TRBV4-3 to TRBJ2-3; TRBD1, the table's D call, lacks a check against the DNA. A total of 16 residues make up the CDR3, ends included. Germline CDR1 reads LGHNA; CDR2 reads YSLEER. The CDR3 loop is CASSQDLGQDGVPLLL.

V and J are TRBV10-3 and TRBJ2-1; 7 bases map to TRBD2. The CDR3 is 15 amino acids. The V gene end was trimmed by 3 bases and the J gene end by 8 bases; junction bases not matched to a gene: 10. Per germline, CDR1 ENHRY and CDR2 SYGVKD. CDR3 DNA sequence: TGTGCCATCAGTGATCTCCTAGCGGAGAGGGATGAGCAGTTCTTC. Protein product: CAISDLLAERDEQFF.

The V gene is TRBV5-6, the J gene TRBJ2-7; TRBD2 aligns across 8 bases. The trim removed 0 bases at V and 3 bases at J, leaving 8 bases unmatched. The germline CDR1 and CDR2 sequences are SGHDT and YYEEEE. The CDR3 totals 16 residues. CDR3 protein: CASSLDLGGRLYEQYF. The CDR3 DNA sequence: TGTGCCAGCAGCTTGGACCTAGGCGGGAGGCTCTACGAGCAGTACTTC. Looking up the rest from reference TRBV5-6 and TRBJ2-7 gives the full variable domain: DAGVTQSPTHLIKTRGQQVTLRCSPKSGHDTVSWYQQALGQGPQFIFQYYEEEERQRGNFPDRFSGHQFPNYSSELNVNALLLGDSALYLCASSLDLGGRLYEQYFGPGTRLTVT.

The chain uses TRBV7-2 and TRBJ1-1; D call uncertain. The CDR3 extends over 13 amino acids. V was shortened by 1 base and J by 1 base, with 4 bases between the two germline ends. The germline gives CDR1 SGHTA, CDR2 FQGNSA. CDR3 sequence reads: CASSLGSNTEAFF. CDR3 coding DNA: TGTGCCAGCAGCTTAGGGTCGAACACTGAAGCTTTCTTT.

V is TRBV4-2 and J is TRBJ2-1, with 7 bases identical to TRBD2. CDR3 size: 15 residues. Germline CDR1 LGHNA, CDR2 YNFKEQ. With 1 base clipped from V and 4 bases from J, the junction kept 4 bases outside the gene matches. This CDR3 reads CASSQGVGRYNEQFF. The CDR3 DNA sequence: TGTGCCAGCAGCCAAGGTGTCGGGAGGTACAATGAGCAGTTCTTC.

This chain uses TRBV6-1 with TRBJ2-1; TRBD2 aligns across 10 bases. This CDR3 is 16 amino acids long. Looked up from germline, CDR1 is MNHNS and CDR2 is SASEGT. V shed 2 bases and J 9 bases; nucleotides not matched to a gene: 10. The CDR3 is CASSEFSGGSLSEQFF. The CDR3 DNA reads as TGTGCCAGCAGTGAATTTAGCGGGGGGTCGTTGAGTGAGCAGTTCTTC.

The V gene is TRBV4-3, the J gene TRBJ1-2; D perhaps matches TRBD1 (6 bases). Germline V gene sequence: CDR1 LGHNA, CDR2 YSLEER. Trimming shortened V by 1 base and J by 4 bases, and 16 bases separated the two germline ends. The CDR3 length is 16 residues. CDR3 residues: CASSQGPTGFGYGYTF. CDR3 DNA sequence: TGCGCCAGCAGCCAAGGGCCAACAGGGTTCGGCTATGGCTACACCTTC.

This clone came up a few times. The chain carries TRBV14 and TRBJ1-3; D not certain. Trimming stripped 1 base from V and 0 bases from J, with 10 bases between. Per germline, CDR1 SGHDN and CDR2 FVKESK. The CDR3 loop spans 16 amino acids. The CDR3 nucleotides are TGTGCCAGCAGCCAAGTATGGGGAGACTCTGGAAACACCATATATTTT. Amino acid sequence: CASSQVWGDSGNTIYF.

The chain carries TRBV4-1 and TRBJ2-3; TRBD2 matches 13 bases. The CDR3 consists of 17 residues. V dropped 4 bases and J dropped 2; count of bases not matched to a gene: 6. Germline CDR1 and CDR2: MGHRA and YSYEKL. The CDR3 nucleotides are TGCGCCAGCAGCCGGACTAGCGGGAGTGGGTCCACAGATACGCAGTATTTT. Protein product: CASSRTSGSGSTDTQYF.

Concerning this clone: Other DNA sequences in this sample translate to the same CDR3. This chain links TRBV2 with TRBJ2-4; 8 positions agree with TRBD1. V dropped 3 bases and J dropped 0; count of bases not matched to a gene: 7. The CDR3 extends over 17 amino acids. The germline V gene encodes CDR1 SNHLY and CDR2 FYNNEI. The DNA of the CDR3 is TGTGCCAGCAGTGACCCGACAGGGGCGGTAGCCAAAAACATTCAGTACTTC. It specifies CASSDPTGAVAKNIQYF.

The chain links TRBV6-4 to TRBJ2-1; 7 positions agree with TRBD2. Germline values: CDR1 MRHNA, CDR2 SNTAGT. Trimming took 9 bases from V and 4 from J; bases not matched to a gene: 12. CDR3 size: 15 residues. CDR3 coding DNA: TGTGCCAGGGTCCAAGCGGGAACCTCTTACAATGAGCAGTTCTTC. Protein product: CARVQAGTSYNEQFF.

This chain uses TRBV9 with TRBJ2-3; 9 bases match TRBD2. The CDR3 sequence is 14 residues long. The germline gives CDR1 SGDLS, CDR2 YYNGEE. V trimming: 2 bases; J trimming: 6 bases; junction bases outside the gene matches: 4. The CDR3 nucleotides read TGTGCCAGCAGCGTTAGCGGGAGAGGTGATACGCAGTATTTT. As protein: CASSVSGRGDTQYF.

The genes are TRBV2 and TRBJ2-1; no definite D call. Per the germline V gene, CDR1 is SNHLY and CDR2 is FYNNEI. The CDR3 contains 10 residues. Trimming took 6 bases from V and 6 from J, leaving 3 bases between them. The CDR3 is CASSFNEQFF. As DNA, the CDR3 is TGTGCCAGCAGCTTCAATGAGCAGTTCTTC.

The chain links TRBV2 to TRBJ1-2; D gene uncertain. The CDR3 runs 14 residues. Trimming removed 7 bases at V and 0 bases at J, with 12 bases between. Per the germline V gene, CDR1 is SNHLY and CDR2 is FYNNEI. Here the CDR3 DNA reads TGTGCCAGCAATATAGCAGGAGCTAACTATGGCTACACCTTC. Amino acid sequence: CASNIAGANYGYTF.

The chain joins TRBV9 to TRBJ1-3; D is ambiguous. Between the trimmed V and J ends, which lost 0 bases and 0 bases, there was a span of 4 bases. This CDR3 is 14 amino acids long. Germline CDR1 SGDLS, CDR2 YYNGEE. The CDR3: CASSVGSSGNTIYF. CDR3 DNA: TGTGCCAGCAGCGTAGGTAGCTCTGGAAACACCATATATTTT.

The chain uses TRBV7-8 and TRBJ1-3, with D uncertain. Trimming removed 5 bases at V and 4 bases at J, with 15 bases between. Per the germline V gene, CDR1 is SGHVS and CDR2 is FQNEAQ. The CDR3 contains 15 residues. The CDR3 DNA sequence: TGTGCCAGCAGCCGGGTTTGGGTAGAAGGAAACACCATATATTTT. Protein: CASSRVWVEGNTIYF.

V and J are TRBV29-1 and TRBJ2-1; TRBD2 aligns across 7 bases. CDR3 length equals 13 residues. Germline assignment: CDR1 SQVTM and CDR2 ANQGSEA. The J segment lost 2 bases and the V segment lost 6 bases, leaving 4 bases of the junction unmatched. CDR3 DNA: TGCAGCGTAGGACTAGTAACCTACAATGAGCAGTTCTTC. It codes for CSVGLVTYNEQFF.

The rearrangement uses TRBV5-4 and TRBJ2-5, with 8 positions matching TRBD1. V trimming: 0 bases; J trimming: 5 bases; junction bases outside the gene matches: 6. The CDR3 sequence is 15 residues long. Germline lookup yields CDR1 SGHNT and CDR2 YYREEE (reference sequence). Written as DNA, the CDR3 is TGTGCCAGCAGCTTGGGACAGGGGATGGTGGAGACCCAGTACTTC. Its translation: CASSLGQGMVETQYF.

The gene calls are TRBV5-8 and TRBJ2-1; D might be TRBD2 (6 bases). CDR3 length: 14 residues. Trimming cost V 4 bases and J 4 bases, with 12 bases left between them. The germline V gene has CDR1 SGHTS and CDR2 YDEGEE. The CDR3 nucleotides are TGTGCCAGCAGCCCCCCTAGCGTATACAATGAGCAGTTCTTC. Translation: CASSPPSVYNEQFF.

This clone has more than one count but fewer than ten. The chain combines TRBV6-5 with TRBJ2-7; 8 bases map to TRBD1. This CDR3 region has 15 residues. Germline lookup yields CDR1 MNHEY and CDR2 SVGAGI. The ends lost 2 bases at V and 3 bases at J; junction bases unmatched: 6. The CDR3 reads CASSYGQGRSYEQYF. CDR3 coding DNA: TGTGCCAGCAGTTACGGACAGGGCAGAAGCTACGAGCAGTACTTC.

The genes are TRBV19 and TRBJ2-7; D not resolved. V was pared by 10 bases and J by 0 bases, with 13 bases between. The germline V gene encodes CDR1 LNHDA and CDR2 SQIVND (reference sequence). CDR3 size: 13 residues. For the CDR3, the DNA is TGTGCCACCGAGGCCGACAACTCCTACGAGCAGTACTTC. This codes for CATEADNSYEQYF.

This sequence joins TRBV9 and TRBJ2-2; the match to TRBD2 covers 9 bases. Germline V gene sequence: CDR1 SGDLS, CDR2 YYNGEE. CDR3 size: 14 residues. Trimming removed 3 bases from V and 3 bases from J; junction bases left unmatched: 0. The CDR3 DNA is TGTGCCAGCAGCGGCGGGGGGGACACCGGGGAGCTGTTTTTT. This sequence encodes CASSGGGDTGELFF.